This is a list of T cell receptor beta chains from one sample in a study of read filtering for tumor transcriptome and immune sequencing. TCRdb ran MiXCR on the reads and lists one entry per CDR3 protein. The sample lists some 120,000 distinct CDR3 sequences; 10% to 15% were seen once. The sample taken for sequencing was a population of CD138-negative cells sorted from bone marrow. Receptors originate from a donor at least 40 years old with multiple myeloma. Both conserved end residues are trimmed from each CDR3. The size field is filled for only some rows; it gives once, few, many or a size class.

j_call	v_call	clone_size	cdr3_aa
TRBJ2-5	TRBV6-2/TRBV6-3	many	ASSYSIRAETQY
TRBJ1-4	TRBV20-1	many	SARDLAKTNEKLF
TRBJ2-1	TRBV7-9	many	ASSAGLAGVDEQF
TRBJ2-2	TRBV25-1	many	ASSAPGGELF
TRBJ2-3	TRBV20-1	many	SASLHRVNGPDTQY
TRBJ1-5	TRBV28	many	ASSPIIGGQGRQPQH
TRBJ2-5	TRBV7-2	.	ASRSGLAGETQY
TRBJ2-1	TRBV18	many	ASSPLLALDEQF
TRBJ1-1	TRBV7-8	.	ASSLHGTGGTEAF
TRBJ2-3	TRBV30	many	AWSVTSGSGEY
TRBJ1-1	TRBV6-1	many	ASSEAGRAGGTEAF
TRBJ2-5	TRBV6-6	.	ASSYPYETQY
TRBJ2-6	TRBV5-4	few	ASSLGIHSSGANVLT
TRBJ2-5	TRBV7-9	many	ASSFQGAETQY
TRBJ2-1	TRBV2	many	ASSSFRNEQF
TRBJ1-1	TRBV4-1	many	ASSQGLGTGITEAF
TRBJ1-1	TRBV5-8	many	ASSLALILG
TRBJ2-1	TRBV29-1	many	SVEPLAGGNNEQF
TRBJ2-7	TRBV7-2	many	ASSPQDRRPTSYEQY
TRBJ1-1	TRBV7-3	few	ASSLTGGLNVEAF
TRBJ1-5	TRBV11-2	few	ASSSGQGGHSNQPQH
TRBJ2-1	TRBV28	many	ASSFGITYNEQF
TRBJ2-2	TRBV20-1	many	SAPARTGKNGELF
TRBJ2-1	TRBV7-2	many	ASSLELYYNEQF
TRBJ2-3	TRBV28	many	ASKAGNTDTQY